Listed here are 32 T cell receptor beta chains from one sample, sequenced in a study of CD8+CD57+ T cells in acquired aplastic anemia. Both TCR beta VDJ combination and CDR3 sequence profiling were carried out. Genomic DNA was the template for this profiling. TCRdb re-analysed the reads in MiXCR, keeping a single row per CDR3 protein. The repertoire includes 200,000 to 250,000 distinct CDR3 sequences, around 49% of them detected once, and around 20% sits in the top ten. All sequencing subjects had displayed CD8+CD57+ cell expansion on flow cytometry. The sequencing sample was made of sorted CD4+, CD8+, or CD8+CD57+ T cells (not recorded which) from PBMCs. Receptors were obtained from a human donor with aplastic anemia.

This clonotype was counted at least ten times. The J gene is TRBJ2-3, the V gene TRBV11-2; D unresolved. The CDR3 is 14 residues long. Germline V gene data show CDR1 as SGHAT and CDR2 as FQNNGV. The V and J ends lost 1 base and 3 bases respectively, with 8 bases between them. The chain's CDR3 is CASSLGGWTDTQYF. In DNA, the CDR3 is TGTGCCAGCAGCTTAGGGGGTTGGACAGATACGCAGTATTTT. The entire variable domain, with the rest obtained from reference TRBV11-2 and TRBJ2-3, is as follows: EAGVAQSPRYKIIEKRQSVAFWCNPISGHATLYWYQQILGQGPKLLIQFQNNGVVDDSQLPKDRFSAERLKGVDSTLKIQPAKLEDSAVYLCASSLGGWTDTQYFGPGTRLTVL.

This clonotype was picked up a small number of times. The chain combines TRBV7-2 with TRBJ2-4, with a tentative D call TRBD1 (7 bases). CDR1 and CDR2 from the germline V gene are SGHTA and FQGNSA. V was trimmed by 2 bases and J by 4 bases, leaving 15 bases between them. The CDR3 is 16 residues long. CDR3 bases: TGTGCCAGCAGCTTAACGGTGGAGGGGGCGAAAAACATTCAGTACTTC. Translating it yields CASSLTVEGAKNIQYF.

This clonotype was recorded a few times. J is TRBJ1-1 and V is TRBV2, with 8 bases lining up with TRBD1. The CDR3 contains 14 residues. Germline CDR1 SNHLY, CDR2 FYNNEI. With 7 bases clipped from V and 4 bases from J, the junction kept 8 bases outside the gene matches. The CDR3 loop reads CASKKTGQVTEAFF. In DNA form, the CDR3 reads TGTGCCAGCAAAAAAACGGGACAGGTCACTGAAGCTTTCTTT.

This clonotype was seen only once. This chain joins TRBV2 and TRBJ2-5, with 7 bases identical to TRBD2. The CDR3 loop spans 15 amino acids. Trimming took 3 bases from V and 1 from J; bases not matched to a gene: 5. Germline V gives CDR1 SNHLY, CDR2 FYNNEI. The chain's CDR3 is CASSDLGRIQETQYF. CDR3 coding DNA: TGTGCCAGCAGTGACCTCGGGAGGATCCAAGAGACCCAGTACTTC.

This clonotype was detected ten times or more. The chain has TRBV19 and TRBJ1-4, with D hard to call. In germline, CDR1 is LNHDA, CDR2 SQIVND (reference sequence). V was shortened by 6 bases and J by 6 bases, with 14 bases between the two germline ends. CDR3 length equals 14 residues. The CDR3 region is CASSPVSGYEKLFF. CDR3 bases: TGTGCCAGTAGCCCTGTGTCGGGATATGAAAAACTGTTTTTT.

This chain joins TRBV10-3 and TRBJ2-7; a weak D match, TRBD1 (7 bases). Germline CDR1 is ENHRY and CDR2 is SYGVKD. Trimming cost V 4 bases and J 1 base, with 14 bases left between them. The CDR3 runs to 15 residues. CDR3 protein: CAISARRDSSYEQYF. In nucleotides, the CDR3 is TGTGCCATCAGTGCGAGGCGGGACAGTTCCTACGAGCAGTACTTC.

This clonotype appeared a few times. The genes are TRBV6-1 and TRBJ1-2; TRBD1 aligns across 7 bases. This CDR3 has 15 residues. After removal of 7 bases from V and 4 bases from J, the junction contained 12 bases not matched to a gene. CDR1 MNHNS and CDR2 SASEGT come from the germline V gene. CDR3 loop: CASMKGDSLFYGYTF. The CDR3 region has the DNA TGTGCCAGCATGAAAGGGGACAGCCTTTTCTATGGCTACACCTTC.

There are many counts of this clonotype. V and J are TRBV19 and TRBJ2-7; a weak D match, TRBD1 (5 bases). The CDR3 sequence is 13 residues long. Trimming pared 3 bases from V and 0 bases from J, leaving 6 bases between. Germline CDR1 LNHDA, CDR2 SQIVND (reference sequence). The CDR3 is CASSIGHSYEQYF. Written as DNA, the CDR3 is TGTGCCAGTAGTATTGGACACTCCTACGAGCAGTACTTC.

This clonotype was counted a few times. The genes are TRBV2 and TRBJ2-7; 11 positions agree with TRBD2. Looked up from germline, CDR1 is SNHLY and CDR2 is FYNNEI. The ends lost 6 bases at V and 4 bases at J; junction bases unmatched: 5. The CDR3 loop spans 14 amino acids. The CDR3, as DNA: TGTGCCAGCAGGCCACTAGCGGGAGATTACGAGCAGTACTTC. It encodes CASRPLAGDYEQYF.

The J gene is TRBJ2-5, the V gene TRBV20-1; D perhaps matches TRBD2 (6 bases). The CDR3 has 14 amino acids. V was trimmed by 2 bases and J by 5 bases, leaving 15 bases between them. Germline V gene lookup returns CDR1 DFQATT and CDR2 SNEGSKA (reference sequence). The CDR3, as DNA: TGCAGTGCTAGATCCGCGGGACCGGGGGAGACCCAGTACTTC. Residues: CSARSAGPGETQYF.

This clonotype was detected ten times or more. The V and J genes are TRBV12-3 or TRBV12-4 and TRBJ1-4; D is possibly TRBD1 (5 bases). The CDR3 is 15 amino acids. V shed 2 bases and J shed 8 bases, with 15 bases lying between them. CDR3 loop: CASSLSGRVDEKLFF. The CDR3, as DNA: TGTGCCAGCAGTTTATCGGGCAGGGTGGACGAAAAACTGTTTTTT.

This clonotype was detected many times. The CDR3 nucleotides are TGTGCCACCCGGGAGCGGGGGGCCACCGGGGAGCTGTTTTTT. This gives the protein CATRERGATGELFF. The rearrangement uses TRBV24-1 and TRBJ2-2, with 9 bases fitting TRBD2. Per the germline V gene, CDR1 is KGHDR and CDR2 is SFDVKD. There are 14 residues in the CDR3. With V trimmed by 9 bases and J by 4 bases, 5 bases remained unmatched.

This clonotype was counted ten times or more. This rearrangement joins TRBV2 to TRBJ2-5, with 7 bases matching TRBD1. The CDR3 is 14 residues long. The J segment lost 1 base and the V segment lost 6 bases, leaving 5 bases of the junction unmatched. Germline CDR1 is SNHLY and CDR2 is FYNNEI. The CDR3 here is CASSAGTAQETQYF. The CDR3 bases are TGTGCCAGCAGCGCCGGGACAGCCCAAGAGACCCAGTACTTC.

The chain carries TRBV20-1 and TRBJ1-1; TRBD1 matches 9 bases. Trimming cost V 3 bases and J 7 bases; bases outside gene matches: 12. The CDR3 is made up of 15 amino acids. CDR1 and CDR2 from the germline V gene are DFQATT and SNEGSKA (reference sequence). In DNA, the CDR3 is TGCAGTGCTAGCGTCTTTGGGACAGGGAGCCTTGAAGCTTTCTTT. Translation: CSASVFGTGSLEAFF.

This clonotype was detected many times. This chain links TRBV7-3 with TRBJ2-1, with 7 positions matching TRBD1. V lost 4 bases to trimming and J lost 0 bases; unmatched junction nucleotides: 9. CDR3 length: 17 residues. Germline V gene sequence: CDR1 SGHTA, CDR2 FQGTGA. The CDR3 nucleotides read TGTGCCAGCAGCTCTACGACAGGGAGTAACTCCTACAATGAGCAGTTCTTC. This codes for CASSSTTGSNSYNEQFF. The full variable domain, with the rest looked up from reference TRBV7-3 and TRBJ2-1, is GAGVSQTPSNKVTEKGKYVELRCDPISGHTALYWYRQSLGQGPEFLIYFQGTGAADDSGLPNDRFFAVRPEGSVSTLKIQRTERGDSAVYLCASSSTTGSNSYNEQFFGPGTRLTVL.

In its sample, this clonotype was seen a few times. This chain connects TRBV11-2 to TRBJ2-7; tentatively, D is TRBD2 (5 bases). The ends were cut back, 8 bases at V and 6 bases at J, with 17 bases in the middle. The CDR3 runs 13 residues. Germline assignment: CDR1 SGHAT and CDR2 FQNNGV. The CDR3 here is CASCLEGWGEQYF. CDR3 DNA sequence: TGTGCCAGCTGCCTTGAGGGCTGGGGCGAGCAGTACTTC.

On this clonotype itself: A clone one base away is much larger, so this may be a read error. The V gene is TRBV27, the J gene TRBJ1-2; D is possibly TRBD1 (6 bases). With 4 bases removed from V and 5 bases from J, the gap between germline ends came to 17 bases. This CDR3 has 15 residues. In germline, CDR1 is MNHEY, CDR2 SMNVEV (reference sequence). In DNA, the CDR3 is TGTGCCAGCAGTTCCCTCGGGGCAGGGGAATATGGCTACACCTTC. Translating gives CASSSLGAGEYGYTF.

The sample holds a few counts of this clonotype. A much larger clone sits a single nucleotide away, making a read error possible. Given the absence of the conserved phenylalanine or tryptophan at the CDR3 end, a read error is likely. V usage is TRBV6-4 and J usage is TRBJ1-6; D gene uncertain. V was clipped by 8 bases and J by 6 bases, with 14 bases between them. This CDR3 contains 14 residues. Germline V gene sequence: CDR1 MRHNA, CDR2 SNTAGT. The CDR3 sequence: CASSQTFPNSPLHS. CDR3 sequence (DNA): TGTGCCAGCTCCCAAACATTCCCTAATTCACCCCTCCACTCT.

In its sample, this clonotype was seen many times. The CDR3 spells CASRDRGAGGDTDTQYF. The CDR3 nucleotides are TGTGCCAGCAGGGACAGGGGCGCCGGGGGCGACACAGATACGCAGTATTTT. The rearrangement uses TRBV2 and TRBJ2-3, with 9 nucleotides matching TRBD1. CDR1 is SNHLY and CDR2 is FYNNEI in the germline V gene. The CDR3 has 17 amino acids. V dropped 6 bases and J dropped 2; count of bases not matched to a gene: 12.

The J gene is TRBJ2-5, the V gene TRBV14; D may correspond to TRBD1 or TRBD2 (5 bases each). Germline-derived CDR1 and CDR2 are SGHDN and FVKESK. This CDR3 is 15 amino acids long. V lost 4 bases and J 4 bases, leaving 16 bases between the germline ends. Here the CDR3 DNA reads TGTGCCAGCAGCCCTTTCCCGCCAGGGAGAGAGACCCAGTACTTC. It encodes CASSPFPPGRETQYF.

This clonotype was counted many times. The rearrangement joins TRBV7-8 to TRBJ1-2, with D unresolved. Between the trimmed V and J ends, which lost 4 bases and 5 bases, there was a span of 11 bases. The CDR3 totals 13 residues. Germline lookup yields CDR1 SGHVS and CDR2 FQNEAQ. The CDR3 is CASSSNGEYGYTF. CDR3 nucleotide sequence: TGTGCCAGCAGCTCCAATGGGGAATATGGCTACACCTTC.

In this sample, this clonotype turned up many times. The rearrangement uses TRBV2 and TRBJ1-1; D not certain. V lost 4 bases to trimming and J lost 4 bases, with 13 bases between them. Per germline, CDR1 SNHLY and CDR2 FYNNEI. This CDR3 region has 14 residues. CDR3 DNA sequence: TGTGCCAGCAGTGGTAAGACCGAAGTCACTGAAGCTTTCTTT. This encodes CASSGKTEVTEAFF. The complete variable domain, with remaining parts taken from reference TRBV2 and TRBJ1-1, reads EPEVTQTPSHQVTQMGQEVILRCVPISNHLYFYWYRQILGQKVEFLVSFYNNEISEKSEIFDDQFSVERPDGSNFTLKIRSTKLEDSAMYFCASSGKTEVTEAFFGQGTRLTVV.

Note on this clonotype: As the CDR3 is not closed by the conserved phenylalanine or tryptophan, this likely results from a read error. The chain uses TRBV20-1 and TRBJ2-1; D unresolved. Germline V CDR1 and CDR2: DFQATT, SNEGSKA (reference sequence). This CDR3 has 12 amino acids. The DNA of the CDR3 is TGCGGTGCTAACACGGCCAACAATGAGCAGTTCTCC. Translating gives CGANTANNEQFS.

In its sample, this clonotype was seen many times. As DNA, the CDR3 is TGCAGTGCTAGAGATCCGAGCGGGGCGACCGGGGAGCTGTTTTTT. Protein product: CSARDPSGATGELFF. The genes are TRBV20-1 and TRBJ2-2; 7 bases align to TRBD2. Losses at the gene ends were 0 bases for V and 5 bases for J; bases not matched to a gene: 6. This CDR3 has 15 amino acids. Germline V gene lookup returns CDR1 DFQATT and CDR2 SNEGSKA (reference sequence).

The chain combines TRBV6-1 with TRBJ1-1; D is ambiguous. Trimming left V 7 bases short and J 4 bases short, with 10 bases between. The CDR3 extends over 12 amino acids. Germline loops: CDR1 MNHNS, CDR2 SASEGT. This chain's CDR3 is CASTRGGTEAFF. In DNA form, the CDR3 reads TGTGCCAGCACACGAGGCGGCACTGAAGCTTTCTTT.

This sequence joins TRBV7-2 and TRBJ1-5; weak D call: TRBD1 (5 bases). This CDR3 comprises 16 residues. Germline V CDR1 and CDR2: SGHTA, FQGNSA. Trimming took 3 bases from V and 7 from J, leaving 19 bases between them. In nucleotides, the CDR3 is TGTGCCAGCAGCTTGGATGGGGCAGGGATCGGCCAGCCCCAGCATTTT. This translates into CASSLDGAGIGQPQHF.

This clonotype was counted at least ten times. This sequence joins TRBV19 and TRBJ1-6; possibly TRBD1 for D (5 bases). The CDR3 length is 17 residues. Per germline, CDR1 LNHDA and CDR2 SQIVND (reference sequence). V was clipped by 2 bases and J by 6 bases, with 17 bases between them. The CDR3 DNA sequence: TGTGCCAGTAGTATATCGCGGCAGGGCTCGTCTAATTCACCCCTCCACTTT. This translates into CASSISRQGSSNSPLHF.

Notes on this clonotype: A much bigger clone sits one base away, suggesting this may be a read error. The chain joins TRBV5-1 to TRBJ2-3, with 9 bases matching TRBD2. CDR1 is SGHRS and CDR2 is YFSETQ in the germline V gene. With 2 bases clipped from V and 5 bases from J, the junction kept 9 bases outside the gene matches. CDR3 length: 16 amino acids. The CDR3 spells CASSFGPAGGRDTQYF. The CDR3 nucleotides read TGCGCCAGCAGCTTTGGACCAGCGGGGGGTCGAGATACGCAGTATTTT. Combining the CDR3 with reference TRBV5-1 and TRBJ2-3 gives the whole variable domain KAGVTQTPRYLIKTRGQQVTLSCSPISGHRSVSWYQQTPGQGLQFLFEYFSETQRNKGNFPGRFSGRQFSNSRSEMNVSTLELGDSALYLCASSFGPAGGRDTQYFGPGTRLTVL.

The J gene is TRBJ2-7, the V gene TRBV7-9, with D tentatively TRBD2 (5 bases). There are 13 residues in the CDR3. Trimming pared 5 bases from V and 1 base from J, leaving 9 bases between. Germline values: CDR1 SEHNR, CDR2 FQNEAQ (reference sequence). CDR3 sequence (DNA): TGTGCCAGCAGCCCCCGGGGTTCCTACGAGCAGTACGTC. Its translation is CASSPRGSYEQYV.

This clonotype showed up many times. Here the CDR3 DNA reads TGCGCCAGCAGCAGACCGGGACTAGCGGGGGAAGAGACCCAGTACTTC. It yields the protein CASSRPGLAGEETQYF. The chain is built from TRBV5-1 and TRBJ2-5; 14 bases are a match to TRBD2. V was clipped by 4 bases and J by 3 bases; unmatched bases: 5. The CDR3 runs 16 residues. CDR1 and CDR2 (germline): SGHRS, YFSETQ.

The V gene is TRBV19, the J gene TRBJ1-1; 7 bases map to TRBD1. The CDR3 extends over 12 amino acids. V shed 1 base, J shed 12 bases, and the junction held 5 bases outside the gene matches. Germline values: CDR1 LNHDA, CDR2 SQIVND (reference sequence). The CDR3 coding sequence is TGTGCCAGTAGTATAGCCGGGACAGTCCCTTTCTTT. It translates to CASSIAGTVPFF.

This clonotype appeared many times. Its ends do not fully match the called genes, so a read error is possible. The chain carries TRBV7-7 and TRBJ1-3; D is uncertain. This CDR3 is 13 amino acids long. Germline V lookup: CDR1 SSHAT, CDR2 FNYEAQ (reference sequence). The CDR3 is CASSLDTGNTIYF. CDR3 coding DNA: TGTGCTAGCAGCTTAGACACTGGAAACACCATATATTTT.